This paragraph reports one T cell receptor beta chain. This entry belongs to a study of blood T cells in healthy people across ages. The CDR3 runs 13 residues. V shed 8 bases, J shed 5 bases, and the junction held 6 bases outside the gene matches. The germline gives CDR1 SQVTM, CDR2 ANQGSEA. PCR was performed a second time for roughly 7 to 11 cycles using a sample-barcoded 5' primer and a J-beta primer mix. MiXCR, applied by TCRdb to the 5' RACE reads, yields one record per CDR3 protein. The sample lists approximately 800,000 distinct CDR3 sequences, around half seen once, with 15% to 20% in the top ten.

This clonotype was obtained from a man older than 75 in good health. The chain is built from TRBV29-1 and TRBJ2-1; 10 nucleotides align to TRBD1. The sequenced sample was blood. The CDR3 sequence is CSPRTGGDNEQFF. The DNA of the CDR3 is TGCAGCCCTCGGACAGGGGGGGACAATGAGCAGTTCTTC.